This T cell receptor beta chain stems from a study of T cell repertoires in ileal Crohn's disease (dated by TCRdb to the late 2010s). General notes on the study: Median disease duration was around 7.9 years, and roughly 35% of patients were identified as active smokers at the time of surgery. Postoperative therapy was given to about half of the patients, with thiopurines administered to roughly twelve patients and anti-TNF agents administered to 15 to 20 patients. The study ran alongside a multicentre cohort designed to identify predictors of early endoscopic recurrence after ileocolonic resection. Endoscopic postoperative recurrence was defined as a Rutgeerts score above i0. TCR repertoire analysis was performed in roughly 50 Crohn's disease patients drawn from a prospective multicentre cohort. A total of about 150 mucosal samples from about 50 patients were sequenced, with samples obtained at several locations on the surgical specimen and at postoperative endoscopy. The M6 samples were biopsies of the neoterminal ileum collected during postoperative colonoscopy. Every patient underwent surgery because of a complication, which was stricturing disease in approximately 61% of cases and penetrating disease in about 39%.

This clone was found once. The antigen this receptor binds is unknown. Base-call qualities are not available, and no considerably larger clone is one nucleotide away. For commercial TCRB immunosequencing, approximately 460 nanograms of biopsy DNA were submitted for each sample. CDR3 regions were amplified from genomic DNA by Adaptive Biotechnology using a two-step, amplification bias-controlled multiplex PCR. Primers for every V and J gene segment were used in the first PCR, and barcodes and Illumina adapters were added in the second PCR. CDR3 libraries were sequenced on an Illumina instrument. The published analysis was carried out like this. The analysis used both the pipelines supplied by the vendor and custom analysis of the raw data in R/Bioconductor with R version 3.3.0. Clonality, which ranges from 0 to 1, was calculated as the inverse of the normalised Shannon entropy across all productive clones. The repertoire share taken up by the top 100 clones defined high-frequency clones, and only clones that passed a 95% confidence test were kept. Repertoire diversity was measured with the Simpson index, and overlap between samples was measured with the Morisita-Horn index. Here the immuneACCESS table is served through TCRdb, limited to in-frame sequences with V and J called. Missing clones are a known gap in these copies; in checked studies unresolved V genes cover under half, and the rest lacks a known reason. The DNA was the basis for D and trimming; V, J and clone size are from that table. This sample comprises about 7,400 clones, about 74% of them detected only once. The top ten clonotypes cover under 9.5% of the sample.

The intended sense of this specimen's time point label: neoterminal ileum biopsy at postoperative endoscopy, about 6 months after surgery. Adults with ileal or ileocolonic Crohn's disease and an indication for ileocolonic resection were eligible for inclusion. Before DNA extraction, whole ileal mucosal biopsies were kept frozen at -80 degrees C. Genomic DNA was extracted from frozen whole biopsies with a TRizol-based method and quantified on a NanoDrop 2000 spectrophotometer. V lost 3 bases and J lost 6 bases, and the count of bases not matched to a germline gene is 1. The CDR3 covers 12 residues, taking in both the cysteine and the phenylalanine. Only the CDR3 DNA is retained, 36 bases long and in frame from the first base. The germline V gene gives CDR1 as KGHSH and CDR2 as LQKENI. Points the paper makes about the study in general: Only a subgroup of patients, of unstated size, had their mucosal CD4 and CD8 T cells sorted and sequenced. Postoperative endoscopy was performed at varying times within the first year after surgery, with a median delay of about 6.9 months. Higher high-frequency clone percentages at surgery were associated with endoscopic recurrence; all patients with clonality above 26.8% (18/57) had recurrence. Compared with non-smokers, patients who were active smokers at surgery showed a significantly higher proportion of clonal expansions (roughly 26% vs 20%, p=0.02). More high-frequency clones were carried by sorted CD8 T cells than by CD4 T cells, suggesting that mucosal expansions were mainly CD8.

Rearrangement joined TRBV18 to TRBJ2-7; 8 central bases correspond to TRBD1. This clonotype was obtained from an adult with Crohn's disease. Material for sequencing was ileal tissue. The CDR3 protein is CASSPRGREQYF. The sequenced DNA: TGTGCCAGCTCACCCAGGGGGCGCGAGCAGTACTTC.